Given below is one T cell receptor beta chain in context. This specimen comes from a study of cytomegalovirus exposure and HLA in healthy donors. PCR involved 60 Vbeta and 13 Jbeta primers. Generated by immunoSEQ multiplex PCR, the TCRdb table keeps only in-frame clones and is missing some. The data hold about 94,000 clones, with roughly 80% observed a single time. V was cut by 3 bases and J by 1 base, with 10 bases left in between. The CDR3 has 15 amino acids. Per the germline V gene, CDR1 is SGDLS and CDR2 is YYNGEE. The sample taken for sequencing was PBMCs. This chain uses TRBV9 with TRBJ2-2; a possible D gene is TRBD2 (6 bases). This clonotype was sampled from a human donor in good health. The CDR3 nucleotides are TGTGCCAGCAGCGAGGGGACTGTGAACACCGGGGAGCTGTTTTTT. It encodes CASSEGTVNTGELFF.